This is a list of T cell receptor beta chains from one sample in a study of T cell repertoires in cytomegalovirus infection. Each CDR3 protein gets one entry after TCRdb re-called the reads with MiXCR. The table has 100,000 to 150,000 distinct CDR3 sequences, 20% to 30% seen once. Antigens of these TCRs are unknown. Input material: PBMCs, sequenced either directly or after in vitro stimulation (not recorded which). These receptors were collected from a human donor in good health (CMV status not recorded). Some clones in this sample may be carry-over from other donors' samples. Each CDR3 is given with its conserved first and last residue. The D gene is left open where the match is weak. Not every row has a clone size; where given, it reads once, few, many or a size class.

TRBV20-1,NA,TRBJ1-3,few,TGCAGTGCTACAGGGGACATAAACACCATATATTTT,CSATGDINTIYF
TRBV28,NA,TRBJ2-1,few,TGTGCCACCGGAACTAGGAATGAGCAGTTCTTC,CATGTRNEQFF
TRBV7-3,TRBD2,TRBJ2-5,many,TGTGCCAGCAGTCACGGACTAGCGGGAGAGACCCAGTACTTC,CASSHGLAGETQYF
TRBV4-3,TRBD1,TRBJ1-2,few,TGCGCCAGCAGCCAAGCCCGTCTGGGGACAGGGGGAGGCTACACCTTC,CASSQARLGTGGGYTF
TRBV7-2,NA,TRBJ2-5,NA,TGTGCCAGCAGCCGTTTTGAGACCCAGTACTTC,CASSRFETQYF
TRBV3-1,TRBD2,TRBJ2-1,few,TGTGCCAGCAGCCATCCCGGGACTAGCGGGAGTGTGGATGAGCAGTTCTTC,CASSHPGTSGSVDEQFF
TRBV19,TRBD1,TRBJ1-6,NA,TGTGCCAGTAGCGAGACAGGGATAGCACCCCTCCACTTT,CASSETGIAPLHF
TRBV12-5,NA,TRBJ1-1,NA,TGTGCTAGTGGCTCGGGGGGGGGCAGGGACACTGAAGCTTTCTTT,CASGSGGGRDTEAFF
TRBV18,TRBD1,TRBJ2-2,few,TGTGCCAGCTCGTCAACAGGGGGCTCGAACACCGGGGAGCTGTTTTTT,CASSSTGGSNTGELFF
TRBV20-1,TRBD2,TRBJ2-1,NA,TGCAGTGCTAGGGCCCCTAGCGGATACAATGAGCAGTTCTTC,CSARAPSGYNEQFF
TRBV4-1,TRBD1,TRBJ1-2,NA,TGCGCCAGCAGCCAAGAAGGAGGACCGGGACAGAGTTTTAACTATGGCTACACCTTC,CASSQEGGPGQSFNYGYTF
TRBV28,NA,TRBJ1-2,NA,TGTGCCAGCAGTCCATACCCCTCCGCGGGCTACACCTTC,CASSPYPSAGYTF
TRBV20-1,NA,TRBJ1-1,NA,TGCAGTGCTACGATACAGGGAGCTGCTTTCTTT,CSATIQGAAFF
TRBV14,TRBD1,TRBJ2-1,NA,TGTGCCAGCAGGCGTGCCGGGACAGGGTTAGGCAATGAGCAGTTCTTC,CASRRAGTGLGNEQFF
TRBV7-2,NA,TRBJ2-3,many,TGTGCCAGCAGCTTTTACAGGGTCGGGGATACGCAGTATTTT,CASSFYRVGDTQYF
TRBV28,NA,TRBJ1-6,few,TGTGCCAGCAGTCCTATCGGGGGGTTACAATCACCCCTCCACTTT,CASSPIGGLQSPLHF
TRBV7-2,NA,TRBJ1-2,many,TGTGCCAGCAGCTTAGAGAAAGGGGCTAACTATGGCTACACCTTC,CASSLEKGANYGYTF
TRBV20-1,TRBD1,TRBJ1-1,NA,TGCAGTGCTAGAGAAGGGACAGCGAACACTGAAGCTTTCTTT,CSAREGTANTEAFF
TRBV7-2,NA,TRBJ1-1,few,TGTGCCAGCAGCCCTGATCTGAACTTGGAAGCTTTCTTT,CASSPDLNLEAFF
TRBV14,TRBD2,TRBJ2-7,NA,TGTGCCAGCAGCCACGGGGGTCGGGGGATAGCGGGAGCAGTGTACTTC,CASSHGGRGIAGAVYF
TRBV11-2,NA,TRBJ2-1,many,TGTGCCAGCAGCTTCGGCAATGAGCAGTTCTTC,CASSFGNEQFF
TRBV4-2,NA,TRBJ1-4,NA,TGTGCCAGCAGCCAAGATTTTGGGGGCGGCTATGGAAAACTGTTTTTT,CASSQDFGGGYGKLFF
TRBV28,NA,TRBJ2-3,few,TGTGCCAGCAGTTCCGGACAGGGAGGGATGGATACGCAGTATTTT,CASSSGQGGMDTQYF
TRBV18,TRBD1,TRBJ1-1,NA,TGTGCCAGCTCACCAGGGACAGGCTCACGCACTGAAGCTTTCTTT,CASSPGTGSRTEAFF
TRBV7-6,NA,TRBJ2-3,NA,TGTGCCAGCAGCTTCGAACGGATAACAGATACGCAGTATTTT,CASSFERITDTQYF
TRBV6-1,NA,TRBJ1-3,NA,TGTGCCAGCAGTCCGACAGAGACCTCTGGAAACACCATATATTTT,CASSPTETSGNTIYF